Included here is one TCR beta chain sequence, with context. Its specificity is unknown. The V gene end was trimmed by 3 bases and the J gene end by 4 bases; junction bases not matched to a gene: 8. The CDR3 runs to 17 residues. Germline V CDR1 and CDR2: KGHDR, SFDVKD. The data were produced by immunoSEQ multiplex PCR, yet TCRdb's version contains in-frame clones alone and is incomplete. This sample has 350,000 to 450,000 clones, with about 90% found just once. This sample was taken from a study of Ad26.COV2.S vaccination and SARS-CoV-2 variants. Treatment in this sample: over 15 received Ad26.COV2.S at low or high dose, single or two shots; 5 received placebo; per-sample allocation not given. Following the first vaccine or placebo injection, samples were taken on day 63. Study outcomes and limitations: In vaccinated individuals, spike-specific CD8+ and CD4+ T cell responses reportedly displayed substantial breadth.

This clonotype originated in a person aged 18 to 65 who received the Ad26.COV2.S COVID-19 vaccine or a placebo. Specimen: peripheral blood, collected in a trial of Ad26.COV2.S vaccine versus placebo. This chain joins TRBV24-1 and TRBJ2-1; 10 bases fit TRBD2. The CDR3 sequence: CATSDGGSGGLYNEQFF. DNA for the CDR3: TGTGCCACCAGTGATGGGGGTAGCGGGGGGCTTTACAATGAGCAGTTCTTC.